Each of the 18 T cell receptor beta chains below was sequenced from the same sample in a study of blood T cell repertoires in COVID-19. Clones were read by immunoSEQ multiplex PCR, and TCRdb kept only the in-frame ones, dropping some. Among under 95,000 clones listed, under 85% were seen once. Sequencing was done on a sample of peripheral blood. These receptors came from an older woman with acute or convalescent COVID-19.

V and J are TRBV5-1 and TRBJ1-1, with D maybe TRBD1 (6 bases). The germline V gene encodes CDR1 SGHRS and CDR2 YFSETQ. The germline V and J ends were trimmed by 4 bases and 11 bases, with 27 bases remaining between them. This CDR3 spans 16 amino acids. As DNA, the CDR3 is TGCGCCAGCAGCCGTATCGGGACAAGCCCGGATGGAGCCGCTTTCTTT. Translating gives CASSRIGTSPDGAAFF.

The V gene is TRBV7-2, the J gene TRBJ2-5; D possibly corresponds to TRBD1 (6 bases). CDR3 size: 14 residues. The germline V gene has CDR1 SGHTA and CDR2 FQGNSA. Deletions cut 1 base from V and 4 bases from J, with 10 bases between. In nucleotides, the CDR3 is TGTGCCAGCAGCTTAGTTCCAGGGGTAGAGACCCAGTACTTC. It encodes CASSLVPGVETQYF.

The V and J genes are TRBV2 and TRBJ1-6, with D tentatively TRBD1 (5 bases). The ends were cut back, 8 bases at V and 9 bases at J, with 14 bases in the middle. The CDR3 totals 13 residues. Germline values: CDR1 SNHLY, CDR2 FYNNEI. DNA for the CDR3: TGTGCCAGCGTCTACCAGGGTGGTTCACCCCTCCACTTT. This codes for CASVYQGGSPLHF.

The genes are TRBV6-1 and TRBJ1-1; D is ambiguous. The CDR3 has 15 amino acids. V shed 1 base and J shed 9 bases, with 18 bases lying between them. Germline CDR1 and CDR2: MNHNS and SASEGT. CDR3 in DNA: TGTGCCAGCAGTGAAGGCGTAGGCCTAGGCCCGAAAGCTTTCTTT. Translated: CASSEGVGLGPKAFF.

In this sample, this clone turned up a few times. The V gene is TRBV13, the J gene TRBJ1-1, with D perhaps matching TRBD1 (5 bases). The V gene lost 1 base and the J gene lost 10 bases, with 10 bases spanning the gap. Per germline, CDR1 PRHDT and CDR2 FYEKMQ (reference sequence). The CDR3 length is 12 residues. This chain's CDR3 is CASSLVQGPAFF. CDR3 bases: TGTGCCAGCAGCTTAGTCCAGGGTCCAGCTTTCTTT. Based on the CDR3 plus reference TRBV13 and TRBJ1-1, the full variable domain is AAGVIQSPRHLIKEKRETATLKCYPIPRHDTVYWYQQGPGQDPQFLISFYEKMQSDKGSIPDRFSAQQFSDYHSELNMSSLELGDSALYFCASSLVQGPAFFGQGTRLTVV.

This chain uses TRBV10-3 with TRBJ2-7; D call uncertain. Germline CDR1 and CDR2: ENHRY and SYGVKD. The ends were cut back, 0 bases at V and 3 bases at J, with 15 bases in the middle. CDR3 length: 16 residues. DNA for the CDR3: TGTGCCATCAGTGAGTCTAAGGCTCCCCGGAGCTACGAGCAGTACTTC. Translation: CAISESKAPRSYEQYF.

The gene calls are TRBV29-1 and TRBJ2-3; weak D call: TRBD2 (5 bases). This CDR3 has 14 residues. Germline V gene lookup returns CDR1 SQVTM and CDR2 ANQGSEA. The ends were cut back, 6 bases at V and 5 bases at J, with 18 bases in the middle. The DNA of the CDR3 is TGCAGCGTCACAGAGGCCCTCGGGGTAGATACGCAGTATTTT. Amino acids: CSVTEALGVDTQYF.

The chain links TRBV10-2 to TRBJ2-3, with D perhaps TRBD2 (5 bases). Germline lookup yields CDR1 WSHSY and CDR2 SAAADI. V shed 2 bases and J shed 10 bases, with 7 bases lying between them. The CDR3 runs to 11 residues. The CDR3: CASSEGRAQYF. The CDR3 DNA follows: TGCGCCAGCAGTGAGGGGCGGGCGCAGTATTTT.

The V call is TRBV27, the J call TRBJ2-2, with D maybe TRBD2 (6 bases). V was pared by 1 base and J by 0 bases, with 9 bases between. This CDR3 comprises 16 residues. Germline V gene lookup returns CDR1 MNHEY and CDR2 SMNVEV (reference sequence). For the CDR3, the DNA is TGTGCCAGCAGTTTATTCGGGGGTTCGAACACCGGGGAGCTGTTTTTT. The encoded protein is CASSLFGGSNTGELFF.

The rearrangement links TRBV7-2 to TRBJ2-2; TRBD2 is a possible D gene (6 bases). Germline V gene lookup returns CDR1 SGHTA and CDR2 FQGNSA. The CDR3 covers 15 residues. The V gene lost 5 bases and the J gene lost 1 base, with 11 bases spanning the gap. In nucleotides, the CDR3 is TGTGCCAGCAGCCCCGGGGGAGTGAACACCGGGGAGCTGTTTTTT. The encoded protein is CASSPGGVNTGELFF.

The chain couples TRBV5-6 to TRBJ1-2; TRBD1 is a possible D gene (6 bases). Trimming took 0 bases from V and 4 from J, leaving 13 bases between them. CDR3 size: 15 residues. CDR1 SGHDT and CDR2 YYEEEE come from the germline V gene. The CDR3 coding sequence is TGTGCCAGCAGCTTGGACAGGGCCGTGGGCTATGGCTACACCTTC. Amino acids: CASSLDRAVGYGYTF.

The chain joins TRBV7-9 to TRBJ2-7, with TRBD2 matching 10 bases. CDR3 length: 15 amino acids. Per germline, CDR1 SEHNR and CDR2 FQNEAQ (reference sequence). Unmatched junction bases numbered 6, after V lost 0 bases and J lost 7 bases. The CDR3 sequence: CASSLASGGFFEQYF. CDR3 DNA sequence: TGTGCCAGCAGCTTAGCTAGCGGGGGGTTCTTTGAGCAGTACTTC. Full variable domain (remainder filled in from reference TRBV7-9 and TRBJ2-7): DTGVSQNPRHKITKRGQNVTFRCDPISEHNRLYWYRQTLGQGPEFLTYFQNEAQLEKSRLLSDRFSAERPKGSFSTLEIQRTEQGDSAMYLCASSLASGGFFEQYFGPGTRLTVT.

The DNA of the CDR3 is TGTGCCAGCTGGGGACAGCTGAATGGCTACACCTTC. It is translated as CASWGQLNGYTF. The rearrangement joins TRBV28 to TRBJ1-2; 7 bases agree with TRBD1. CDR3 length equals 12 residues. V lost 8 bases to trimming and J lost 6 bases; unmatched junction nucleotides: 6. Germline V CDR1 and CDR2: MDHEN, SYDVKM.

The chain couples TRBV18 to TRBJ2-7, with TRBD1 matching over 9 bases. There are 13 residues in the CDR3. V gave up 5 bases and J gave up 4 bases; unmatched junction bases: 3. CDR1 KGHSH and CDR2 LQKENI come from the germline V gene. Here the CDR3 DNA reads TGTGCCAGCTCAACCGGGACAGGGTACGAGCAGTACTTC. Its translation is CASSTGTGYEQYF.

On this clone: Other DNA sequences in this sample translate to the same CDR3. This chain links TRBV28 with TRBJ1-3, with a possible D match to TRBD1 (6 bases). CDR1 is MDHEN, CDR2 SYDVKM, per germline. V lost 6 bases to trimming and J lost 2 bases, with 11 bases between them. This CDR3 comprises 14 residues. The CDR3 bases are TGTGCCAGCAGGCCACAGGGAGCTGGAAACACCATATATTTT. It is translated as CASRPQGAGNTIYF.

The V gene is TRBV5-1, the J gene TRBJ1-1; weak D call: TRBD1 (6 bases). This CDR3 has 15 amino acids. Trimming took off 6 bases at V and 1 base at J, with 16 bases between the two ends. Germline CDR1 reads SGHRS; CDR2 reads YFSETQ. The CDR3 spells CASKTKGHENTEAFF. In nucleotides, the CDR3 is TGCGCCAGCAAAACGAAGGGACACGAGAACACTGAAGCTTTCTTT. Complete variable domain (other parts from reference TRBV5-1 and TRBJ1-1): KAGVTQTPRYLIKTRGQQVTLSCSPISGHRSVSWYQQTPGQGLQFLFEYFSETQRNKGNFPGRFSGRQFSNSRSEMNVSTLELGDSALYLCASKTKGHENTEAFFGQGTRLTVV.

The chain uses TRBV28 and TRBJ2-3, with 8 bases identical to TRBD2. J gave up 0 bases and V 9 bases, and 2 bases lay outside the gene matches. In germline, CDR1 is MDHEN, CDR2 SYDVKM. The CDR3 contains 13 residues. The CDR3 spells CASERGSTDTQYF. The DNA for the CDR3 is TGTGCCAGTGAGCGGGGGAGCACAGATACGCAGTATTTT.

The rearrangement uses TRBV14 and TRBJ2-2, with D tentatively TRBD2 (6 bases). The CDR3 totals 16 residues. The germline V and J ends were trimmed by 2 bases and 2 bases, with 12 bases remaining between them. Germline CDR1 is SGHDN and CDR2 is FVKESK. This CDR3 reads CASSQYTGTNTGELFF. Written as DNA, the CDR3 is TGTGCCAGCAGCCAATATACCGGGACTAACACCGGGGAGCTGTTTTTT.